The clone carrying this T cell receptor (beta chain) has only a few counts. Its antigen is unidentified. TCRdb processed the 5' RACE reads anew with MiXCR; each CDR3 protein has one entry. Here the sample spans roughly 61,000 distinct CDR3 sequences, less than 15% being singletons. This sample was taken from a study of early T cells in non-severe SARS-CoV-2 infection. Study results and caveats: Clonotype matching in VDJdb favored anti-spike CD8 responses and did not capture private and CD4 specificities.

The CDR3 is 13 residues long. After removal of 5 bases from V and 6 bases from J, the junction contained 8 bases not matched to a gene. CDR1 and CDR2 (germline): DFQATT, SNEGSKA (reference sequence). This sample comprised whole blood, obtained at baseline. This chain connects TRBV20-1 to TRBJ2-7; TRBD2 matches 9 bases. The TCR was taken from an adult who was a healthcare worker with PCR-confirmed SARS-CoV-2 infection or an uninfected control (not recorded which). The CDR3 reads CSASRLAGSEQYF. The CDR3 nucleotides are TGCAGTGCTTCTCGGCTAGCGGGAAGCGAGCAGTACTTC.